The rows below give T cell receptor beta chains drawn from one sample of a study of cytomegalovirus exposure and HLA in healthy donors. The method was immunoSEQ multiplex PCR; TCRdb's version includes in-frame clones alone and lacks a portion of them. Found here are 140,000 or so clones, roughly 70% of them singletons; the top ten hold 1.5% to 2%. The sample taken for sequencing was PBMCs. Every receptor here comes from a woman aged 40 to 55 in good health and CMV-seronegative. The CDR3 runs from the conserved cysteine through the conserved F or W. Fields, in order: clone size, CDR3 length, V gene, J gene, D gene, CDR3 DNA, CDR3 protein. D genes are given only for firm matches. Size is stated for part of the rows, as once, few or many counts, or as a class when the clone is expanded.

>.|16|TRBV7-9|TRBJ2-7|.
TGTGCCAGCAGCTCGAGACTTCAGGGGAGCAACTTCGAGCAGTACTTC
CASSSRLQGSNFEQYF
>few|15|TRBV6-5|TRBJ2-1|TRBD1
TGTGCCAGCACCCTCGGGACAGGGGGGTACAATGAGCAGTTCTTC
CASTLGTGGYNEQFF
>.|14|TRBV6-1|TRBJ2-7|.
TGTGCCAGCAGTGTGGCGGGACTGACCTACGAGCAGTACTTC
CASSVAGLTYEQYF
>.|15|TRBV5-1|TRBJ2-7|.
TGCGCCAGCAGCTTGGGGGCCAGGGGCACCTACGAGCAGTACTTC
CASSLGARGTYEQYF
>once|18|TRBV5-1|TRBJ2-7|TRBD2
TGCGCCAGCAGCTTGGGGGGGACTAGCGGGAGGGTCCAGGTCGAGCAGTACTTC
CASSLGGTSGRVQVEQYF
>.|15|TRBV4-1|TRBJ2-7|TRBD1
TGCGCCAGCAGCCTGTCGGGACAGGGGGCGTACGAGCAGTACTTC
CASSLSGQGAYEQYF
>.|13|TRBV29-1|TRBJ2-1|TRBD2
TGCAGCGTAGAGTCGACTAGCTTGAATGAGCAGTTCTTC
CSVESTSLNEQFF
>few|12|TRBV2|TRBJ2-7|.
TGTGCCAGCAGTTCTATCTCCTACGAGCAGTACTTC
CASSSISYEQYF
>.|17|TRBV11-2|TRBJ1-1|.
TGTGCCAGCAGCTTTGGGAGGGCAGTCCCCGAGGACACTGAAGCTTTCTTT
CASSFGRAVPEDTEAFF
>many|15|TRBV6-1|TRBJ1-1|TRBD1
TGTGCCAGCAGCAGGGGACAGACCATGAACACTGAAGCTTTCTTT
CASSRGQTMNTEAFF
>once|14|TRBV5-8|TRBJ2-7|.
TGTGCCAGCAGCTCCCGGGGCAGGGGTGGCGAGCAGTACTTC
CASSSRGRGGEQYF
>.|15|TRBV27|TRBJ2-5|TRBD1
TGTGCCAGCAGCCCCCACGACAGGGTGAGAGAGACCCAGTACTTC
CASSPHDRVRETQYF
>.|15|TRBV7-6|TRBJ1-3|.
TGTGCCAGCAGCCAGCCAGGGAACTCTGGAAACACCATATATTTT
CASSQPGNSGNTIYF
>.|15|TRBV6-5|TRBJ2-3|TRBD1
TGTGCCAGCAGTTACTCGGGACAGCGCACAGATACGCAGTATTTT
CASSYSGQRTDTQYF
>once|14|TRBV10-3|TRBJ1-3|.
TGTGCCACGACAGTACACCTCTCTGGAAACACCATATATTTT
CATTVHLSGNTIYF
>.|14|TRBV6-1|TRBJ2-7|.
TGTGCCAGCAGACCACAGGGAAGGTCCTACGAGCAGTACTTC
CASRPQGRSYEQYF
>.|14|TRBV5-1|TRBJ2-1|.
TGCGCCAGCAGCTTTGGAGGAGGTAGCAATGAGCAGTTCTTC
CASSFGGGSNEQFF
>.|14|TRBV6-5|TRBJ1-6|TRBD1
TGTGCCAGCAGTTACAGGACAGGTGATTCACCCCTCCACTTT
CASSYRTGDSPLHF
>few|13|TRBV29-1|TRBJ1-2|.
TGCAGCGTAATCCCGACAGCGAACTATGGCTACACCTTC
CSVIPTANYGYTF
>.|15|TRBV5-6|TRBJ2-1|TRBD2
TGTGCCAGCAGCTTTTGGGCTAGCGGGGGCAATGAGCAGTTCTTC
CASSFWASGGNEQFF
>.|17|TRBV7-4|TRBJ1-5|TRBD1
TGTGCCAGCAGTTACAAGCGGGGGACAGTTAACAATCAGCCCCAGCATTTT
CASSYKRGTVNNQPQHF
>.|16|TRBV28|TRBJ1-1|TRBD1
TGTGCCAGCACCGCAGACAGGGACGAAATGAACACTGAAGCTTTCTTT
CASTADRDEMNTEAFF
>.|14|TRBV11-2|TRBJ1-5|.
TGTGCCAGCAGCTTGGCGGGAAGCAATCAGCCCCAGCATTTT
CASSLAGSNQPQHF
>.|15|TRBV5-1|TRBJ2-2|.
TGCGCCAGCAGCCAAGGACAGCGTTACACCGGGGAGCTGTTTTTT
CASSQGQRYTGELFF
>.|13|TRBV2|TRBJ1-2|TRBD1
TGTGCCAGCACCGCTGAAGGACAGGGGGCCGACACCTTC
CASTAEGQGADTF
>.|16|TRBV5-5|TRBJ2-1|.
TGTGCCAGCAGCCTAGGACGTATCAGTCTCGGGGGTGAGCAGTTCTTC
CASSLGRISLGGEQFF
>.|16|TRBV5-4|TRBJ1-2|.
TGTGCCAGCAGTCAGGACAGTGCCCTTTCCCCCTGGGGCTACACCTTC
CASSQDSALSPWGYTF
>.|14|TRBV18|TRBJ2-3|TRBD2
TGTGCCAGCTTCTTAGCGGGGGTCACAGATACGCAGTATTTT
CASFLAGVTDTQYF
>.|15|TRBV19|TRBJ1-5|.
TGTGCCAGTAGTACCCAGACCGGGTTCAATCAGCCCCAGCATTTT
CASSTQTGFNQPQHF
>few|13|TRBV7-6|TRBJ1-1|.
TGTGCCAGCAGCGAGAGGAGTGACACTGAAGCTTTCTTT
CASSERSDTEAFF
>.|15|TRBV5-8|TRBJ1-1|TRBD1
TGTGCCAGCAGCTGGGGGACAGGGGGAGGCACTGAAGCTTTCTTT
CASSWGTGGGTEAFF
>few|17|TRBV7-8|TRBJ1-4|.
TGTGCCAGCAGCTTAAGATTCGGGGTTCAGACTAATGAAAAACTGTTTTTT
CASSLRFGVQTNEKLFF
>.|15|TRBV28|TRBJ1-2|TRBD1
TGTGCCAGCAGTTTCAGGGGGGTTCGAAGCTATGGCTACACCTTC
CASSFRGVRSYGYTF
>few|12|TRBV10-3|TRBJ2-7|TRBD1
TGTGCCATCAGAGTGGACAGGGCCGAGCAGTACTTC
CAIRVDRAEQYF
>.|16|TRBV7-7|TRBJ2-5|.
TGTGCCAGCAGCTTAACATGGTCGGGAGTAGGAGAGACCCAGTACTTC
CASSLTWSGVGETQYF
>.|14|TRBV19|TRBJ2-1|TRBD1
TGTGCCAGTAGTCCAGGGGGCGCCTACAATGAGCAGTTCTTC
CASSPGGAYNEQFF
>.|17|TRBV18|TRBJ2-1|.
TGTGCCAGCTCACCACGGGAGAATAGCGGTACCTACAATGAGCAGTTCTTC
CASSPRENSGTYNEQFF
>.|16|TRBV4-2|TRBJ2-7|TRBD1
TGTGCCAGCAGCCCCTCGGACAGGGGGGTTTCCTACGAGCAGTACTTC
CASSPSDRGVSYEQYF
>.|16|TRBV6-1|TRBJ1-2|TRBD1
TGTGCCAGCAGTGAAAGGGCAGGGGGCGCAAACTATGGCTACACCTTC
CASSERAGGANYGYTF
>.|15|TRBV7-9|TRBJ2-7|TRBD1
TGTGCCAGCAGCTCCCTAGAGCAGGGGGCTGACGAGCAGTACTTC
CASSSLEQGADEQYF
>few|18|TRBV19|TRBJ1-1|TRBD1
TGTGCCAGTAAGTCTGAGACAGGGAAGCGTAGGGCGAACACTGAAGCTTTCTTT
CASKSETGKRRANTEAFF
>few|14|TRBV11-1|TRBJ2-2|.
TGTGCCAGCAGCGGAACAGGGAAAACCGGGGAGCTGTTTTTT
CASSGTGKTGELFF
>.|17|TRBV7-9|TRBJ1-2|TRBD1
TGTTCCAGCAGCCGTACGGGCTCGGGACAGGCCGCAGGGGGCTACACCTTC
CSSSRTGSGQAAGGYTF
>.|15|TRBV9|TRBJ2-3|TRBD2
TGTGCCAGCAGCGCTGGGACTAGCAGCACAGATACGCAGTATTTT
CASSAGTSSTDTQYF
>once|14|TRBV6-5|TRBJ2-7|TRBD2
TGTGCCAGCAGGGAGAGCGGGACCTCCTACGAACAGTACTTC
CASRESGTSYEQYF
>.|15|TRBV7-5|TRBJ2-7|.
TGTGTCAGAAGCTTACCGCGGGTCAAATCCTACGAGCAGTACTTC
CVRSLPRVKSYEQYF
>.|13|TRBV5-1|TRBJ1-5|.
TGCGCCAGCAGCTTCGGGAGCAATCAGCCCCAGCATTTT
CASSFGSNQPQHF
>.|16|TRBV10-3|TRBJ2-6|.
TGTGCCATCAGTGAGACCCCGAGCTCTGGGGCCAACGTCCTGACTTTC
CAISETPSSGANVLTF
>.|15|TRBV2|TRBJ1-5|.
TGTGCCAGCAAATCAACAGGGCAAACCAATCAGCCCCAGCATTTT
CASKSTGQTNQPQHF
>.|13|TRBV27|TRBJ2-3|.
TGTGCCAGCAGTTTTATACTCTCAGATACGCAGTATTTT
CASSFILSDTQYF
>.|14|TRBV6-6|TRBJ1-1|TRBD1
TGTGCCAGCAGGCTCGTACAGGGGTGGTCTGAAGCTTTCTTT
CASRLVQGWSEAFF
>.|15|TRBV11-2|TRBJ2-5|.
TGTGCCAGCAGCTTAGGCTACCGGTATGAAGAGACCCAGTACTTC
CASSLGYRYEETQYF
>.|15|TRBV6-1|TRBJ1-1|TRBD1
TGTGCCAGCAGTGAAGAGACAGGGGGAGGCACTGAAGCTTTCTTT
CASSEETGGGTEAFF
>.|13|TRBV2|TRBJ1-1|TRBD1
TGTGCCAGCCAGACAGGGGTGAGGACTGAAGCTTTCTTT
CASQTGVRTEAFF
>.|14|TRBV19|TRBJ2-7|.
TGTGCCAGTAGTACCAGGGGGGCCTTCGACGAGCAGTACTTC
CASSTRGAFDEQYF
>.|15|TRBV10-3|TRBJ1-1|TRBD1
TGTGCCACTAGCGGGACAGGGGGCCTGAACACTGAAGCTTTCTTT
CATSGTGGLNTEAFF
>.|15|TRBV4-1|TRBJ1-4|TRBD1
TGCGCCAGCAGCCTATATCGGGACAGTAATGAAAAACTGTTTTTT
CASSLYRDSNEKLFF
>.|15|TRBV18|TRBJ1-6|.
TGTGCCAGCTCACCCGGGGAGGGTTTTAATTCACCCCTCCACTTT
CASSPGEGFNSPLHF